The T cell receptor (beta chain) under discussion was sequenced for a study of blood T cell repertoires in COVID-19. In the study overall: Sources were T cells, B-cell-depleted T cells, or PBMCs; the material itself was cDNA or gDNA.

This clone was seen only once. Study processing details: It was from reference gene primer amplification that nucleated cell counts were estimated. Data came from immunoSEQ multiplex PCR; TCRdb stores just in-frame clones and leaves some out. V and J calls and clone size follow that table, whereas D and trimming were derived from the DNA. Here the sample spans about 160,000 clones, about four fifths being singletons. Sequenced: peripheral blood. The sequence came from a woman of 80 years or more with acute or convalescent COVID-19.

CDR3 loop: CASRADRVGTEAFF. In nucleotides, the CDR3 is TGTGCCAGCAGAGCTGACAGGGTGGGAACTGAAGCTTTCTTT. The chain joins TRBV6-5 to TRBJ1-1, with 7 bases lining up with TRBD1. Germline-derived CDR1 and CDR2 are MNHEY and SVGAGI. The CDR3 length is 14 residues. V was pared by 6 bases and J by 5 bases, with 9 bases of the junction left unmatched.